These T cell receptor beta chains were read from a single sample in a study of T-cell reconstitution after alpha-beta-depleted transplantation in children. TCRdb called the PCR reads again in MiXCR, with one record for every CDR3 protein. The sample shows roughly 350,000 distinct CDR3 sequences, about 16% of them seen only once. Source: PBMCs, mostly from graft donor cells, taken 360 days after TCRalphabeta/CD19-depleted stem cell transplant. These receptors all stem from a male patient aged 2-9 years who had a stem cell transplant for acute lymphoblastic leukemia, so the T cells may come from the graft donor. CDR3s include the opening cysteine and the closing phenylalanine or tryptophan. The D gene is left open where the match is weak. The listing skips clone size in some rows; elsewhere it reads once, few, many or a size class.

>TRBV20-1|.|TRBJ2-5|.
TGCAGTGCTACCCCGGGACTTTCCCAAGAGACCCAGTACTTC
CSATPGLSQETQYF
>TRBV12-3/TRBV12-4|.|TRBJ2-1|.
TGTGCCAGCAGTTTCGAGCGGGTGTACAATGAGCAGTTCTTC
CASSFERVYNEQFF
>TRBV12-3/TRBV12-4|.|TRBJ2-5|.
TGTGCCAGCAGTTTCGTATTAAGGGTCTTCAGCGGCGAAGAGACCCAGTACTTC
CASSFVLRVFSGEETQYF
>TRBV7-9|many|TRBJ2-3|.
TGTGCCAGCAGCTTAAGGGTGGGGGGCACAGATACGCAGTATTTT
CASSLRVGGTDTQYF
>TRBV5-1|few|TRBJ2-7|TRBD1
TGCGCCAGCAGCCCCCCTGACAGGGGACGCTACGAGCAGTACTTC
CASSPPDRGRYEQYF
>TRBV5-1|few|TRBJ2-5|TRBD2
TGCGCCAGCAGCTCCCGCAGCGGGAGTGTAGTAGAGACCCAGTACTTC
CASSSRSGSVVETQYF
>TRBV10-3|few|TRBJ2-1|TRBD2
TGTGCCATCAGTGGGACTAGCGGGCTGGGGGAGCAGTTCTTC
CAISGTSGLGEQFF
>TRBV28|.|TRBJ1-2|.
TGTGCCAGCAGTTTCAGTGGGGGGCTGGTTCGTGGCTACACCTTC
CASSFSGGLVRGYTF
>TRBV29-1|few|TRBJ2-7|TRBD1
TGCAGCGTTGGAGTAGGGACAGGGGGGTACTACGAGCAGTACTTC
CSVGVGTGGYYEQYF
>TRBV7-9|few|TRBJ2-3|.
TGTGCCAGCAGCTTGGGACAAGGCTTAGATACGCAGTATTTT
CASSLGQGLDTQYF
>TRBV20-1|many|TRBJ2-7|.
TGCAGTGCTAGCCGACTGAGTGACCCCTACGAGCAGTACTTC
CSASRLSDPYEQYF
>TRBV5-6|.|TRBJ1-2|.
TGTGCCAGCAGCTTCCTTCGGACTCTCAACTATGGCTACACCTTC
CASSFLRTLNYGYTF
>TRBV2|few|TRBJ1-2|.
TGTGCCAGCAGTGTTTCAGGAAACTATGGCTACACCTTC
CASSVSGNYGYTF
>TRBV20-1|.|TRBJ1-5|TRBD1
TGCTGTGCTAGAGATGGGGGACAGGTGGCTTATCAGCCCCAGCATTTT
CCARDGGQVAYQPQHF
>TRBV15|.|TRBJ2-7|.
TGTGCCACCAGCAGAGATCCGCTTTCCTACGAGCAGTACTTC
CATSRDPLSYEQYF
>TRBV27|many|TRBJ2-5|.
TGTGCCAGCAGTTTATTATGGGGGGAGACCCAGTACTTC
CASSLLWGETQYF
>TRBV28|.|TRBJ2-7|TRBD2
TGTGCCAGCAGTTTACCCCCTGGACTAGCAGTACCCTACGAGCAGTACTTC
CASSLPPGLAVPYEQYF
>TRBV3-1|few|TRBJ2-4|.
TGTGCCAGCACCGCAATTCCAGCCAAAAACATTCAGTACTTC
CASTAIPAKNIQYF
>TRBV20-1|few|TRBJ2-1|.
TGCAGTGCTAGAGGGGGCCCCCGGAGCTCCTACAATGAGCAGTTCTTC
CSARGGPRSSYNEQFF
>TRBV12-3/TRBV12-4|many|TRBJ2-1|TRBD1
TGTGCCAGCGGGGGACAGGGTCTTTACAATGAGCAGTTCTTC
CASGGQGLYNEQFF
>TRBV6-4|few|TRBJ1-4|.
TGTGCCAGCAGTGATCGGGAAAAGGTCACGGCGTTAACCACCCCCAATGAAAAACTGTTTTTT
CASSDREKVTALTTPNEKLFF
>TRBV20-1|few|TRBJ2-2|TRBD1
TGCAGTGCTAGGCGGGACAGGGGGCTGGGAAACACCGGGGAGCTGTTTTTT
CSARRDRGLGNTGELFF
>TRBV5-6|few|TRBJ2-5|TRBD2
TGTGCCAGCAGCAAAAAGCGGGATCAAGAGACCCAGTACTTC
CASSKKRDQETQYF
>TRBV7-2|.|TRBJ2-1|.
TGTGCCAGCTGCCTGGGATGGGGCAATGAGCAGTTCTTC
CASCLGWGNEQFF
>TRBV6-2/TRBV6-3|.|TRBJ2-7|.
TGTGCCAGCAGTTACATCGGGGGACGCGAGCAGTACTTC
CASSYIGGREQYF
>TRBV28|.|TRBJ2-7|.
TGTGCCAGCACCTGGGGTAGCGGTTACCAAGAACTGGAGCAGTACTTC
CASTWGSGYQELEQYF
>TRBV7-3|.|TRBJ2-6|.
TGTGCCAGCAGCAGAGTCCGACATCGAGACTCTGGGGCCAACGTCCTGACTTTC
CASSRVRHRDSGANVLTF
>TRBV9|.|TRBJ1-3|.
TGTGCCAGCAGCGTAGAGGCAGGCCCCTCTGGAAACACCATATATTTT
CASSVEAGPSGNTIYF
>TRBV21-1|once|TRBJ2-1|.
TGTGCCAGCAGCAAAGACCAGGGCCGGACCAATGAGCAGTTCTTC
CASSKDQGRTNEQFF
>TRBV29-1|few|TRBJ2-3|.
TGCAGCGTTGAAGGGACAGGGAGGGGAGATACGCAGTATTTT
CSVEGTGRGDTQYF
>TRBV27|.|TRBJ2-3|.
TGTGCCAGCTCCTTACCCGGCGCGACAGATACGCAGTATTTT
CASSLPGATDTQYF
>TRBV4-1|few|TRBJ2-1|TRBD2
TGCGCCAGCAGCCAAGATGGGCTAGCGGGGAGCTCCTACAATGAGCAGTTCTTC
CASSQDGLAGSSYNEQFF
>TRBV4-1|few|TRBJ2-1|.
TGCGCCAGCAGCCAGGACCCGGGACACGCGTTCTTC
CASSQDPGHAFF
>TRBV9|few|TRBJ2-1|.
TGTGCCAGCAGCCTTAGCCACCCCAGCGAGCAGTTCTTC
CASSLSHPSEQFF
>TRBV12-3/TRBV12-4|.|TRBJ2-1|TRBD2
TGTGCCAGCAGAGACCTAGCGGGAGGTCGGAATGAGCAGTTCTTC
CASRDLAGGRNEQFF
>TRBV4-1|few|TRBJ2-3|.
TGCGCCAGCAGCCAAGTGGTAGCCGCTAGCACAGATACGCAGTATTTT
CASSQVVAASTDTQYF
>TRBV20-1|few|TRBJ2-5|.
TGCAGTGCTAGACTCTCGCAAGAGACCCAGTACTTC
CSARLSQETQYF
>TRBV4-2|few|TRBJ1-4|.
TGTGCCAGCAGCCGCGGGCCTGGAGCTGAGGAACTGTTTTTT
CASSRGPGAEELFF
>TRBV5-1|few|TRBJ1-1|TRBD1
TGCGCCAGCAGCTTGATTCAGGGGGTGCCGAACACTGAAGCTTTCTTT
CASSLIQGVPNTEAFF
>TRBV7-2|.|TRBJ2-1|TRBD2
TGTGCCAGCAGCCCTAGCGGGAGGGTCCATGAGCAGTTCTTC
CASSPSGRVHEQFF
>TRBV4-3|.|TRBJ1-5|TRBD1
TGCGCCAGCAGCCCTACAGGGGACCAGCCCCAGCATTTT
CASSPTGDQPQHF